Each of the 18 T cell receptor beta chains below was sequenced from the same sample in a study of blood T cell repertoires in COVID-19. Assay: immunoSEQ multiplex PCR; the TCRdb copy retains only in-frame clones and omits some. The table shows 40,000 or so clones, with 70% to 90% occurring only once. Sequencing was done on a sample of peripheral blood. The receptors stem from a man in his sixties with COVID-19, enrolled during active disease.

The chain employs TRBV4-1 and TRBJ1-1; unclear D gene. This CDR3 has 17 residues. V lost 2 bases, J lost 1 base, and 17 bases lay in between. Germline V lookup: CDR1 MGHRA, CDR2 YSYEKL. CDR3 DNA sequence: TGCGCCAGCAGCCAAACTCAGAGGGCCAGATCGAACACTGAAGCTTTCTTT. Amino acids: CASSQTQRARSNTEAFF.

A single count supports this clone. The chain employs TRBV19 and TRBJ1-5; no firm D call. The CDR3 runs to 16 residues. Germline V gene lookup returns CDR1 LNHDA and CDR2 SQIVND (reference sequence). The germline V and J ends were trimmed by 5 bases and 0 bases, with 14 bases remaining between them. CDR3 amino acids: CASSAQRPISNQPQHF. The CDR3, as DNA: TGTGCCAGTAGTGCTCAGCGACCGATTAGCAATCAGCCCCAGCATTTT. Based on the CDR3 plus reference TRBV19 and TRBJ1-5, the full variable domain is DGGITQSPKYLFRKEGQNVTLSCEQNLNHDAMYWYRQDPGQGLRLIYYSQIVNDFQKGDIAEGYSVSREKKESFPLTVTSAQKNPTAFYLCASSAQRPISNQPQHFGDGTRLSIL.

V and J are TRBV15 and TRBJ2-7; 8 bases map to TRBD2. This CDR3 region has 15 residues. The junction had 7 bases not matched to a gene; V was cut back by 3 bases and J by 3 bases. Germline assignment: CDR1 LNHNV and CDR2 YYDKDF (reference sequence). This chain's CDR3 is CATSRQRETRYEQYF. DNA for the CDR3: TGTGCCACCAGCAGGCAGCGGGAGACCCGCTACGAGCAGTACTTC.

The chain links TRBV28 to TRBJ1-2, with 7 bases lining up with TRBD1. The ends lost 4 bases at V and 4 bases at J; junction bases unmatched: 12. Per germline, CDR1 MDHEN and CDR2 SYDVKM. The CDR3 sequence is 16 residues long. The CDR3 DNA is TGTGCCAGCAGTTCAAACTACGACAGGGTAGCCTATGGCTACACCTTC. Its translation is CASSSNYDRVAYGYTF.

This sequence joins TRBV27 and TRBJ2-7; possible D gene TRBD1, 6 bases. V was trimmed by 5 bases and J by 4 bases, leaving 18 bases between them. Germline CDR1 and CDR2: MNHEY and SMNVEV (reference sequence). The CDR3 totals 15 residues. The CDR3 reads CASSPQGRRFYEQYF. Here the CDR3 DNA reads TGTGCCAGCAGTCCCCAGGGGCGCAGGTTTTACGAGCAGTACTTC.

The CDR3 spells CSVPGTGTGHGYTF. The CDR3, as DNA: TGCAGCGTCCCCGGGACCGGGACAGGGCATGGCTACACCTTC. V is TRBV29-1 and J is TRBJ1-2, with 9 bases that match TRBD1. The CDR3 covers 14 residues. CDR1 is SQVTM and CDR2 is ANQGSEA in the germline V gene. With 6 bases clipped from V and 6 bases from J, the junction kept 11 bases outside the gene matches.

CDR3 DNA: TGCAGCGTTGGGGCAGGGCGATACAATGAGCAGTTCTTC. Its protein is CSVGAGRYNEQFF. This chain joins TRBV29-1 and TRBJ2-1, with a possible D match to TRBD1 (5 bases). CDR1 SQVTM and CDR2 ANQGSEA come from the germline V gene. The CDR3 is made up of 13 amino acids. V gave up 4 bases and J gave up 4 bases, with 11 bases separating them.

The CDR3 DNA follows: TGTGCCAGCAGCCGTTCTGGACAGGGGCGCAAGAAAGAGACCCAGTACTTC. It codes for CASSRSGQGRKKETQYF. V is TRBV5-4 and J is TRBJ2-5; 9 bases align to TRBD1. The CDR3 loop spans 17 amino acids. Germline CDR1 and CDR2: SGHNT and YYREEE (reference sequence). With V trimmed by 4 bases and J by 3 bases, 13 bases remained unmatched.

The genes are TRBV5-4 and TRBJ2-1, with TRBD2 matching over 10 bases. V was clipped by 7 bases and J by 8 bases; unmatched bases: 9. CDR3 length: 14 amino acids. Per germline, CDR1 SGHNT and CDR2 YYREEE (reference sequence). The chain's CDR3 is CASGISGRAYEQFF. The CDR3 nucleotides read TGTGCCAGCGGGATCAGCGGGAGGGCCTATGAGCAGTTCTTC.

The chain recombines TRBV11-1 with TRBJ2-7, with 7 bases matching TRBD1. Trimming cost V 5 bases and J 3 bases; bases outside gene matches: 7. The CDR3 is 14 residues long. Per germline, CDR1 SGHAT and CDR2 FQDESV (reference sequence). The CDR3 loop is CASSPRTGNYEQYF. The CDR3 DNA sequence: TGTGCCAGCAGCCCGCGGACAGGAAACTACGAGCAGTACTTC. The whole variable domain, remainder taken from reference TRBV11-1 and TRBJ2-7, is EAEVAQSPRYKITEKSQAVAFWCDPISGHATLYWYRQILGQGPELLVQFQDESVVDDSQLPKDRFSAERLKGVDSTLKIQPAELGDSAMYLCASSPRTGNYEQYFGPGTRLTVT.

The gene calls are TRBV19 and TRBJ1-1; 10 positions agree with TRBD1. The CDR3 sequence is 14 residues long. Per the germline V gene, CDR1 is LNHDA and CDR2 is SQIVND (reference sequence). The V and J ends lost 7 bases and 7 bases, in that order; junction bases with no gene match: 9. CDR3 coding DNA: TGTGCCAGTAAACCGGGACAGGGGTCGTTTGAAGCTTTCTTT. It yields the protein CASKPGQGSFEAFF.

This chain uses TRBV20-1 with TRBJ2-1; a possible D gene is TRBD1 (7 bases). V lost 3 bases and J lost 1, with 13 bases in between. The CDR3 covers 15 residues. Per germline, CDR1 DFQATT and CDR2 SNEGSKA (reference sequence). In nucleotides, the CDR3 is TGCAGTGCTAGTGCGACAGGGAGGTCCTACAATGAGCAGTTCTTC. Amino acids: CSASATGRSYNEQFF.

The rearrangement links TRBV4-1 to TRBJ2-1; D might be TRBD2 (6 bases). Germline assignment: CDR1 MGHRA and CDR2 YSYEKL. V was cut by 1 base and J by 8 bases, with 9 bases left in between. The CDR3 runs 13 residues. The CDR3 nucleotides are TGCGCCAGCAGCCAAGGAGGAGGGGATGAGCAGTTCTTC. This sequence encodes CASSQGGGDEQFF.

This clone is a singleton in its sample. This chain uses TRBV9 with TRBJ1-1, with 7 bases matching TRBD1. In germline, CDR1 is SGDLS, CDR2 YYNGEE. The CDR3 has 13 residues. The J segment lost 4 bases and the V segment lost 4 bases, leaving 4 bases of the junction unmatched. CDR3 DNA sequence: TGTGCCAGCAGCACGGGACAGAGCACTGAAGCTTTCTTT. As protein: CASSTGQSTEAFF.

The chain links TRBV3-1 (or the pseudogene TRBV3-2) to TRBJ2-2, with TRBD1 matching over 10 bases. V lost 7 bases, J lost 0 bases, and 17 bases stayed unmatched. CDR1 and CDR2 from the germline V gene are LGHDT and YNNKEL (reference sequence). CDR3 size: 20 residues. The CDR3 sequence: CASTPNLGQGRISNTGELFF. The CDR3 DNA reads as TGTGCCAGCACCCCTAACTTGGGACAGGGGAGAATATCGAACACCGGGGAGCTGTTTTTT.

The sample holds one count of this clone. The chain couples TRBV10-1 to TRBJ1-1, with TRBD1 matching 8 bases. The length of the CDR3 is 14 residues. Trimming at V came to 5 bases and at J to 1 base, leaving 3 bases not matched to a gene. Germline loops: CDR1 WNHNN, CDR2 SYGVQD (reference sequence). As DNA, the CDR3 is TGCGCCAGCAGTCCAGGACAGGGGAACACTGAAGCTTTCTTT. As protein: CASSPGQGNTEAFF.

The chain carries TRBV5-6 and TRBJ2-1; tentative D call: TRBD1 (5 bases). Trimming removed 4 bases from V and 12 bases from J, with 17 bases in between. The length of the CDR3 is 13 residues. Germline loops: CDR1 SGHDT, CDR2 YYEEEE. For the CDR3, the DNA is TGTGCCAGCAGCCCTTTGACAGAGTTGAGGCAGTTCTTC. Its translation: CASSPLTELRQFF.

This chain connects TRBV4-2 to TRBJ1-2, with 8 nucleotides matching TRBD1. The V gene end was trimmed by 0 bases and the J gene end by 4 bases; junction bases not matched to a gene: 7. The germline V gene encodes CDR1 LGHNA and CDR2 YNFKEQ. The CDR3 contains 16 residues. This chain's CDR3 is CASSQEAAGGGYGYTF. The DNA of the CDR3 is TGTGCCAGCAGCCAAGAGGCCGCAGGGGGCGGCTATGGCTACACCTTC.